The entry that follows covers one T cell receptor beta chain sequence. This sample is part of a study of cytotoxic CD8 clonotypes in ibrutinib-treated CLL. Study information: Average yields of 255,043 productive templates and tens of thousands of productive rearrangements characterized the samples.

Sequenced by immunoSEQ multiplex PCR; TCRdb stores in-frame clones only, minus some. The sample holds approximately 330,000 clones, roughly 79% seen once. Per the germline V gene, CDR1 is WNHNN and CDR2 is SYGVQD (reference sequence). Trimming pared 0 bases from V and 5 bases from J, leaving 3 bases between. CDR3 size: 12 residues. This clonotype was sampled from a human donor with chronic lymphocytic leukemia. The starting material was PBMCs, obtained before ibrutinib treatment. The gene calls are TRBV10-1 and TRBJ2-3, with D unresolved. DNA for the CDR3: TGCGCCAGCAGTGAGTCAGTAGATACGCAGTATTTT. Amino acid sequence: CASSESVDTQYF.